The 28 T cell receptor beta chains below come from one sample, sequenced in a study of lymphopenia after photon versus proton radiotherapy. This table comes from immunoSEQ multiplex PCR, and its TCRdb copy is limited to in-frame clones, with some not included. The data hold 65,000 to 90,000 clones, with 92% observed a single time. The input for sequencing was peripheral blood, taken from a patient treated with photon-based radiotherapy. Receptor source: a woman aged 40-49 years with cholangiocarcinoma.

The chain links TRBV2 to TRBJ2-1; D call uncertain. The germline V gene has CDR1 SNHLY and CDR2 FYNNEI. The length of the CDR3 is 12 residues. The V and J ends lost 6 bases and 9 bases respectively, with 12 bases between them. The chain's CDR3 is CASRVAGFEQFF. CDR3 nucleotides: TGTGCCAGCAGGGTCGCTGGGTTTGAGCAGTTCTTC.

This clone was seen only once. The genes are TRBV11-3 and TRBJ2-5; the D is unclear. CDR3 length equals 12 residues. Trimming cost V 4 bases and J 7 bases, with 10 bases left between them. Germline V gene lookup returns CDR1 SGHNT and CDR2 YENEEA. In DNA form, the CDR3 reads TGTGCCAGCAGCTCCTTTTCGGGGACCCAGTACTTC. Translating it yields CASSSFSGTQYF.

V and J are TRBV7-2 and TRBJ2-5, with D possibly called TRBD1 or TRBD2 (6 bases each). The CDR3 sequence is 12 residues long. V lost 7 bases and J lost 7, with 13 bases in between. Germline lookup yields CDR1 SGHTA and CDR2 FQGNSA. The CDR3 protein is CASTQEGVTQYF. CDR3 DNA: TGTGCCAGCACCCAGGAGGGGGTGACCCAGTACTTC.

This chain connects TRBV7-6 to TRBJ2-2, with 8 bases matching TRBD1. This CDR3 is built from 17 residues. V lost 5 bases and J lost 4; bases outside the gene matches: 12. Germline V gene sequence: CDR1 SGHVS, CDR2 FNYEAQ. This CDR3 is CASSPRRMGQVTGELFF. As DNA, the CDR3 is TGTGCCAGCAGCCCTCGTCGTATGGGACAGGTCACCGGGGAGCTGTTTTTT.

As DNA, the CDR3 is TGTGCCAGCAGCTCTCCGGGACTAGCGGGATCCTACGAGCAGTACTTC. Its translation is CASSSPGLAGSYEQYF. V and J are TRBV5-4 and TRBJ2-7; TRBD2 matches 13 bases. V dropped 3 bases and J dropped 1; count of bases not matched to a gene: 4. The CDR3 runs to 16 residues. Germline CDR1 SGHNT, CDR2 YYREEE (reference sequence).

This clone was counted between two and nine times. V gene TRBV27 combines with J gene TRBJ1-2; TRBD1 matches at 10 bases. Germline trimming cut 3 bases from V and 10 bases from J; bases unmatched to any gene: 5. Per germline, CDR1 MNHEY and CDR2 SMNVEV (reference sequence). The CDR3 sequence is 13 residues long. The CDR3 sequence: CASSFLGQGPYTF. DNA for the CDR3: TGTGCCAGCAGTTTTCTGGGACAGGGGCCCTACACCTTC.

The chain uses TRBV5-1 and TRBJ2-7; TRBD1 agrees at 7 bases. The CDR3 sequence is 13 residues long. Germline V gives CDR1 SGHRS, CDR2 YFSETQ. J lost 3 bases, V lost 4 bases, and 4 bases had no gene match. The CDR3 DNA reads TGCGCCAGCAGCCCCCGGGACAGCTACGAGCAGTACTTC. Translation: CASSPRDSYEQYF.

The chain couples TRBV5-1 to TRBJ1-1; maybe TRBD1 (6 bases). With 0 bases removed from V and 0 bases from J, the gap between germline ends came to 9 bases. The CDR3 runs to 15 residues. Per the germline V gene, CDR1 is SGHRS and CDR2 is YFSETQ. CDR3 region: CASSLDPGVNTEAFF. The CDR3, as DNA: TGCGCCAGCAGCTTGGACCCAGGGGTGAACACTGAAGCTTTCTTT.

The chain recombines TRBV19 with TRBJ1-1, with a tentative D call TRBD1 (5 bases). With 5 bases removed from V and 7 bases from J, the gap between germline ends came to 23 bases. Germline V CDR1 and CDR2: LNHDA, SQIVND (reference sequence). The CDR3 is 16 residues long. In DNA, the CDR3 is TGTGCCAGTAGTGCCCCGGGACCCCACATCGGCTTTGAAGCTTTCTTT. This sequence encodes CASSAPGPHIGFEAFF.

The V call is TRBV5-6, the J call TRBJ2-2, with TRBD1 matching over 9 bases. The junction had 6 bases not matched to a gene; V was cut back by 3 bases and J by 6 bases. Germline V CDR1 and CDR2: SGHDT, YYEEEE. CDR3 length equals 15 residues. CDR3 coding DNA: TGTGCCAGCAGCTGGGGGGACAGGGCAGCCGGGGAGCTGTTTTTT. Amino acid sequence: CASSWGDRAAGELFF.

V and J are TRBV11-2 and TRBJ1-2, with TRBD1 identical over 9 bases. The germline gives CDR1 SGHAT, CDR2 FQNNGV. This CDR3 contains 16 residues. Losses at the gene ends were 5 bases for V and 8 bases for J; bases not matched to a gene: 15. The CDR3 coding sequence is TGTGCCAGCAGCCCCACCGGGACAGGGAGAGGCGGAGGCTACACCTTC. It codes for CASSPTGTGRGGGYTF.

The chain carries TRBV29-1 and TRBJ2-5; D possibly corresponds to TRBD2 (5 bases). Judging by the DNA end, TRBJ2-7 fits better; the J call may be wrong. Germline CDR1 is SQVTM and CDR2 is ANQGSEA. The CDR3 has 14 residues. The DNA for the CDR3 is TGCAGCGTTGAAGACAAGAGCGGATTTTACGAGCAGTACTTC. This sequence encodes CSVEDKSGFYEQYF.

The chain couples TRBV15 to TRBJ2-5; D gene unclear. CDR1 LNHNV and CDR2 YYDKDF come from the germline V gene (reference sequence). Trimming removed 3 bases at V and 5 bases at J, with 16 bases between. The CDR3 spans 15 residues. Here the CDR3 reads CATSSPTLRRETQYF. CDR3 sequence (DNA): TGTGCCACCAGCAGCCCTACGTTGAGGCGTGAGACCCAGTACTTC. Filled out from reference TRBV15 and TRBJ2-5, the complete variable domain reads DAMVIQNPRYQVTQFGKPVTLSCSQTLNHNVMYWYQQKSSQAPKLLFHYYDKDFNNEADTPDNFQSRRPNTSFCFLDIRSPGLGDTAMYLCATSSPTLRRETQYFGPGTRLLVL.

This chain joins TRBV30 and TRBJ2-1; no definite D call. CDR1 GTSNPN and CDR2 SVGIG come from the germline V gene (reference sequence). This CDR3 comprises 14 residues. Trimming left V 3 bases short and J 0 bases short, with 9 bases between. The CDR3 region is CAWSGLSSYNEQFF. DNA of the CDR3: TGTGCCTGGAGCGGCCTTAGCTCCTACAATGAGCAGTTCTTC.

With respect to this clone: The junction differs from germline at one of its ends, possibly a read error. V gene TRBV7-7 combines with J gene TRBJ2-1; perhaps TRBD2 as D (5 bases). Germline V gene sequence: CDR1 SSHAT, CDR2 FNYEAQ (reference sequence). CDR3 size: 13 residues. The CDR3: CASSGDEYNEQFF. Here the CDR3 DNA reads TGTGCTAGCAGCGGAGACGAGTACAATGAGCAGTTCTTC.

V gene TRBV9 combines with J gene TRBJ2-7; 7 bases map to TRBD1. This CDR3 is 13 amino acids long. Trimming removed 3 bases from V and 6 bases from J; junction bases left unmatched: 6. Germline V CDR1 and CDR2: SGDLS, YYNGEE. The CDR3 loop reads CASSAEDRREQYF. The CDR3 DNA is TGTGCCAGCAGCGCCGAGGACAGGCGCGAGCAGTACTTC.

This chain links TRBV10-2 with TRBJ2-7; 9 nucleotides align to TRBD1. This CDR3 comprises 14 residues. V lost 6 bases and J lost 3; bases outside the gene matches: 6. Per germline, CDR1 WSHSY and CDR2 SAAADI. CDR3 DNA: TGCGCCAGCAGATTCGGGACAGGGAACTACGAGCAGTACTTC. Translating it yields CASRFGTGNYEQYF.

The V gene is TRBV28, the J gene TRBJ2-5; 8 nucleotides match TRBD1. The germline V gene has CDR1 MDHEN and CDR2 SYDVKM. This CDR3 is built from 16 residues. V dropped 4 bases and J dropped 0; count of bases not matched to a gene: 7. CDR3 amino acids: CASSSRGLGDQETQYF. CDR3 in DNA: TGTGCCAGCAGTTCCAGGGGGCTGGGGGACCAAGAGACCCAGTACTTC.

The V gene is TRBV7-9, the J gene TRBJ1-2; the D gene is possibly TRBD1 (6 bases). CDR1 and CDR2 (germline): SEHNR, FQNEAQ (reference sequence). This CDR3 has 13 amino acids. V was shortened by 4 bases and J by 5 bases, with 11 bases between the two germline ends. CDR3 nucleotide sequence: TGTGCCAGCAGCTCCGACAGGATTTATGGCTACACCTTC. Translating gives CASSSDRIYGYTF.

The gene calls are TRBV4-2 and TRBJ2-2, with 15 bases lining up with TRBD2. Germline V lookup: CDR1 LGHNA, CDR2 YNFKEQ. V lost 5 bases, J lost 4 bases, and 8 bases stayed unmatched. This CDR3 spans 18 amino acids. The CDR3 DNA reads as TGTGCCAGCAGCGACGGACTAGCGGGGGGGCCGTTCACCGGGGAGCTGTTTTTT. Its translation: CASSDGLAGGPFTGELFF.

CDR3: CASSSPGSSSYEQYF. In nucleotides, the CDR3 is TGTGCCAGCAGTTCGCCGGGCTCGAGCTCCTACGAGCAGTACTTC. The chain employs TRBV28 and TRBJ2-7; D not certain. Trimming removed 4 bases at V and 0 bases at J, with 13 bases between. Germline-derived CDR1 and CDR2 are MDHEN and SYDVKM. This CDR3 has 15 amino acids.

This clone rates as medium-sized. V and J are TRBV13 and TRBJ1-1; D uncertain. The CDR3 runs 14 residues. V was shortened by 3 bases and J by 1 base, with 9 bases between the two germline ends. Per germline, CDR1 PRHDT and CDR2 FYEKMQ (reference sequence). The CDR3 loop reads CASSLIDTNTEAFF. Written as DNA, the CDR3 is TGTGCCAGCAGCTTGATTGATACGAACACTGAAGCTTTCTTT.

The V gene is TRBV14, the J gene TRBJ1-1; no reliable D call. The CDR3 spans 12 residues. Trimming shortened V by 3 bases and J by 1 base, and 3 bases separated the two germline ends. The V gene's germline CDR1 is SGHDN and CDR2 FVKESK. The CDR3 loop reads CASSQRNTEAFF. In DNA form, the CDR3 reads TGTGCCAGCAGCCAGAGGAACACTGAAGCTTTCTTT. Together with reference TRBV14 and TRBJ1-1, the CDR3 gives the full variable domain: EAGVTQFPSHSVIEKGQTVTLRCDPISGHDNLYWYRRVMGKEIKFLLHFVKESKQDESGMPNNRFLAERTGGTYSTLKVQPAELEDSGVYFCASSQRNTEAFFGQGTRLTVV.

The chain carries TRBV4-1 and TRBJ1-5, with a tentative D call TRBD1 (6 bases). The germline V gene has CDR1 MGHRA and CDR2 YSYEKL. The V end lost 3 bases, the J end lost 5 bases, and 14 bases lay between the germline ends. The CDR3 covers 15 residues. The CDR3 DNA sequence: TGCGCCAGCAGCCAGGCCCCAGGGGATCATCAGCCCCAGCATTTT. It is translated as CASSQAPGDHQPQHF.

The genes are TRBV11-2 and TRBJ2-6; TRBD2 matches at 13 bases. Germline V gene lookup returns CDR1 SGHAT and CDR2 FQNNGV. The V gene end was trimmed by 3 bases and the J gene end by 4 bases; junction bases not matched to a gene: 9. CDR3 size: 19 residues. Written as DNA, the CDR3 is TGTGCCAGCAGCTTCGCGACTAGCGGGAGGTCCTCGGGGGCCAACGTCCTGACTTTC. This translates into CASSFATSGRSSGANVLTF.

The V gene is TRBV28, the J gene TRBJ2-7; 10 bases fit TRBD2. Looked up from germline, CDR1 is MDHEN and CDR2 is SYDVKM. The junction had 2 bases not matched to a gene; V was cut back by 6 bases and J by 0 bases. This CDR3 region has 14 residues. CDR3 nucleotide sequence: TGTGCCAGCAGGGCTAGCGGGAGCTCCTACGAGCAGTACTTC. This gives the protein CASRASGSSYEQYF.

The chain carries TRBV5-1 and TRBJ2-5; 7 nucleotides align to TRBD2. Looked up from germline, CDR1 is SGHRS and CDR2 is YFSETQ. The J segment lost 5 bases and the V segment lost 4 bases, leaving 14 bases of the junction unmatched. The CDR3 has 16 residues. CDR3 DNA: TGCGCCAGCAGCGTCTTTAGTGTTGGGAGGGCTGAGACCCAGTACTTC. The encoded protein is CASSVFSVGRAETQYF.

This clone was seen only once. CDR3 residues: CASSGARVGTGELFF. Here the CDR3 DNA reads TGTGCCAGCAGCGGTGCCAGGGTGGGCACCGGGGAGCTGTTTTTT. The J gene is TRBJ2-2, the V gene TRBV14, with TRBD1 as a possible D gene (5 bases). CDR3 length: 15 amino acids. Trimming took 5 bases from V and 4 from J, leaving 14 bases between them. Germline-derived CDR1 and CDR2 are SGHDN and FVKESK.